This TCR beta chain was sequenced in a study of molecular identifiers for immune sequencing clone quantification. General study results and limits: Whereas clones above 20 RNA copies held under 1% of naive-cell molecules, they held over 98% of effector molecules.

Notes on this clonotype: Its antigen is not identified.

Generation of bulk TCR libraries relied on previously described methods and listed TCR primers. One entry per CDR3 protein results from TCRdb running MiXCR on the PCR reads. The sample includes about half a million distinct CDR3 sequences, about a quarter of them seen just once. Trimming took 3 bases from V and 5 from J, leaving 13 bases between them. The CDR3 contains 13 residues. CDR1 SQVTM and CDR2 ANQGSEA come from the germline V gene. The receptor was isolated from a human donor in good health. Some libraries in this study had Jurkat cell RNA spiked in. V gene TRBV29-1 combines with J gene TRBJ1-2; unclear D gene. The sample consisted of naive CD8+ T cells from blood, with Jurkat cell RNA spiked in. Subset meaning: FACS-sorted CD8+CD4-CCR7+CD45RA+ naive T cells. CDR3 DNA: TGCAGCGTTGATCCGGGCATCATTTATGGCTACACCTTC. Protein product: CSVDPGIIYGYTF.